This T cell receptor (beta chain) was identified during a study of identical twins. The CDR3 sequence is 13 residues long. V gave up 5 bases and J gave up 5 bases, with 12 bases separating them. The V gene's germline CDR1 is SGHAT and CDR2 FQDESV (reference sequence). Each CDR3 protein is one row after TCRdb ran MiXCR on the 5' RACE reads. The sample records a few hundred thousand distinct CDR3 sequences, around 9.6% being singletons. Study outcomes and limitations: When twins shared out-of-frame alpha sequences, those sequences had excess low generation probability. Memory repertoires showed no such pattern, whereas abundant cord blood beta clonotypes carried fewer insertions.

This clonotype has at least ten counts. The target antigen is unknown. These data were also reused for a study on yellow fever vaccine responses in identical twins.

The genes are TRBV11-1 and TRBJ2-5; D perhaps matches TRBD2 (6 bases). The sample was PBMCs. This receptor was identified in a woman younger than 30 in good health. CDR3 in amino acids: CASSRGGEETQYF. The CDR3 nucleotides read TGTGCCAGCAGCCGGGGCGGGGAGGAGACCCAGTACTTC. Variable domain in full (rest from reference TRBV11-1 and TRBJ2-5): EAEVAQSPRYKITEKSQAVAFWCDPISGHATLYWYRQILGQGPELLVQFQDESVVDDSQLPKDRFSAERLKGVDSTLKIQPAELGDSAMYLCASSRGGEETQYFGPGTRLLVL.